Listed below are T cell receptor beta chains from one sample, sequenced in a study of blood T cell repertoires in COVID-19. Measured with immunoSEQ multiplex PCR; TCRdb has only the in-frame clones, and not every one. The sample holds roughly 250,000 clones, about 87% seen once. The sequenced sample consisted of peripheral blood. The receptors were sampled from a man in his 60s who had recovered from COVID-19. Both conserved end residues are part of each CDR3.

J gene: TRBJ2-1; V gene: TRBV5-5; CDR3 protein: CASSLAVLGGDNEQFF
J gene: TRBJ1-6; V gene: TRBV30; CDR3 protein: CAWWGTANSPLHF
J gene: TRBJ2-1; V gene: TRBV27; CDR3 protein: CASSLERAHNEQFF
J gene: TRBJ2-1; V gene: TRBV6-5; CDR3 protein: CATLGLAGNEQFF
J gene: TRBJ1-4; V gene: TRBV19; CDR3 protein: CASSTTGTNEKLFF
J gene: TRBJ2-3; V gene: TRBV6-4; CDR3 protein: CASSQFGDRGGTDTQYF
J gene: TRBJ1-1; V gene: TRBV19; CDR3 protein: CASSRRDGPNTEAFF
J gene: TRBJ2-7; V gene: TRBV6-2/TRBV6-3; CDR3 protein: CASSYSKPAGALSYEQYF
J gene: TRBJ2-2; V gene: TRBV5-1; CDR3 protein: CASSLQGVYTGELFF
J gene: TRBJ2-7; V gene: TRBV5-1; CDR3 protein: CASSGAGSYEQYF
J gene: TRBJ2-7; V gene: TRBV14; CDR3 protein: CASSQTPVSYEQYF
J gene: TRBJ2-1; V gene: TRBV7-9; CDR3 protein: CATLTGGSYNEQFF
J gene: TRBJ1-4; V gene: TRBV7-9; CDR3 protein: CASSLGQTNEKLFF
J gene: TRBJ1-5; V gene: TRBV2; CDR3 protein: CASSGRGGGNQPQHF
J gene: TRBJ1-2; V gene: TRBV27; CDR3 protein: CASSSHIDRGAGNYGYTF
J gene: TRBJ1-4; V gene: TRBV19; CDR3 protein: CASMGQQNEKLFF
J gene: TRBJ2-7; V gene: TRBV6-5; CDR3 protein: CASRTPPGDEQYF
J gene: TRBJ1-2; V gene: TRBV10-1; CDR3 protein: CASSESPSYGYTF
J gene: TRBJ2-2; V gene: TRBV5-1; CDR3 protein: CASSLLGGNTGELFF
J gene: TRBJ2-5; V gene: TRBV5-4; CDR3 protein: CASSSPSGGHQETQYF
J gene: TRBJ2-3; V gene: TRBV6-5; CDR3 protein: CASSYSGTSTDTQYF
J gene: TRBJ1-2; V gene: TRBV6-5; CDR3 protein: CASVSWQDANYGYTF
J gene: TRBJ2-7; V gene: TRBV7-2; CDR3 protein: CASSLVLAGTYEQYF
J gene: TRBJ2-7; V gene: TRBV5-4; CDR3 protein: CASSLPLGTGSYEQYF
J gene: TRBJ2-7; V gene: TRBV5-1; CDR3 protein: CASSRGIQVGGRVYEQYF
J gene: TRBJ2-3; V gene: TRBV9; CDR3 protein: CASSARQTTDTQYF
J gene: TRBJ2-5; V gene: TRBV11-2; CDR3 protein: CASSLSQGETQYF
J gene: TRBJ1-5; V gene: TRBV28; CDR3 protein: CASSLILRAGVQPQHF
J gene: TRBJ1-1; V gene: TRBV7-9; CDR3 protein: CASSQFGGNTEAFF
J gene: TRBJ2-1; V gene: TRBV14; CDR3 protein: CASSRERGGMLYNEQFF
J gene: TRBJ2-3; V gene: TRBV6-5; CDR3 protein: CASKAARSTDTQYF